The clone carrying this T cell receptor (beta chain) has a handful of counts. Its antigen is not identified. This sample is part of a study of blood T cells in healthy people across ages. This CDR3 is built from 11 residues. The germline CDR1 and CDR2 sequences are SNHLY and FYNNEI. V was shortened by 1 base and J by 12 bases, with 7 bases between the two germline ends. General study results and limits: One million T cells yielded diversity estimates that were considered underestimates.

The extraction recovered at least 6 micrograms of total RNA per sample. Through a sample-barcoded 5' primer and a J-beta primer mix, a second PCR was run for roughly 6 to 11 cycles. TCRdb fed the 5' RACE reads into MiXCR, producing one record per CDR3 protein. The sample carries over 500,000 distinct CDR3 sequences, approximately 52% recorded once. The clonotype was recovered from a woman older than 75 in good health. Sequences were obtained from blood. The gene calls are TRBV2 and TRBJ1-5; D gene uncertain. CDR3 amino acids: CASSEGYLQHF. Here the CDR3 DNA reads TGTGCCAGCAGTGAAGGGTACCTCCAGCATTTT.